A selection of T cell receptor beta chains follows, all from one sample in a study of siplizumab effects on memory and regulatory T cells. Clones were sequenced by immunoSEQ multiplex PCR, and TCRdb holds only the in-frame ones, with some missing. The sample contains approximately 100,000 clones, about 91% of which appear only once. What was sequenced was Tregs sorted from blood. Receptor source: a human donor in good health. Each CDR3 is given with its conserved first and last residue. Each record gives: D gene, clone size, J gene, V gene, CDR3 DNA, CDR3 protein. D genes are given only for firm matches. The size entry is marked missing in some rows and otherwise reads once, few, many or a size class.

d_gene: .
abundance: .
j_gene: TRBJ1-5
v_gene: TRBV25-1
CDR3nt: TGTGCCAGCGGCGGGGGTGAGTACCATCAGCCCCAGCATTTT
CDR3aa: CASGGGEYHQPQHF

d_gene: .
abundance: .
j_gene: TRBJ1-4
v_gene: TRBV6-1
CDR3nt: TGTGCCAGCAGTGAAGATAGGAGGGGTGGGGAAAAACTGTTTTTT
CDR3aa: CASSEDRRGGEKLFF

d_gene: TRBD1
abundance: few
j_gene: TRBJ1-5
v_gene: TRBV29-1
CDR3nt: TGCAGCGTCGGGACAGGGACCCAGCCCCAGCATTTT
CDR3aa: CSVGTGTQPQHF

d_gene: .
abundance: .
j_gene: TRBJ2-7
v_gene: TRBV10-2
CDR3nt: TGCGCCAGCAGTGAGTCGTGGAACGAGCAGTACTTC
CDR3aa: CASSESWNEQYF

d_gene: .
abundance: .
j_gene: TRBJ2-7
v_gene: TRBV5-4
CDR3nt: TGTGCCAGCAGCGCGTCAAACGAGCAGTACTTC
CDR3aa: CASSASNEQYF

d_gene: .
abundance: once
j_gene: TRBJ1-2
v_gene: TRBV6-5
CDR3nt: TGTGCCAGCAGTTACCAGGGTTTCAACTATGGCTACACCTTC
CDR3aa: CASSYQGFNYGYTF

d_gene: .
abundance: .
j_gene: TRBJ2-7
v_gene: TRBV5-1
CDR3nt: TGCGCCAGCAGCCCGGACACTTTCTACGAGCAGTACTTC
CDR3aa: CASSPDTFYEQYF

d_gene: TRBD2
abundance: .
j_gene: TRBJ2-3
v_gene: TRBV7-8
CDR3nt: TGTGCCAGCAGCACGCTAGCGGCGGGGTCAGATACGCAGTATTTT
CDR3aa: CASSTLAAGSDTQYF

d_gene: TRBD2
abundance: .
j_gene: TRBJ2-5
v_gene: TRBV29-1
CDR3nt: TGCAGCGTTCTTAGCGGGGCCTGGGAGGCCCAGTACTTC
CDR3aa: CSVLSGAWEAQYF

d_gene: .
abundance: .
j_gene: TRBJ1-1
v_gene: TRBV28
CDR3nt: TGTGCCAGTAACGGAGCGAACACTGAAGCTTTCTTT
CDR3aa: CASNGANTEAFF

d_gene: .
abundance: .
j_gene: TRBJ1-2
v_gene: TRBV5-1
CDR3nt: TGCGCCAGCAGATCGGACGGGAACTATGGCTACACCTTC
CDR3aa: CASRSDGNYGYTF

d_gene: .
abundance: .
j_gene: TRBJ2-1
v_gene: TRBV11-2
CDR3nt: TGTGCCAGCAGCCCGGCGGGGCTTGAGCAGTTCTTC
CDR3aa: CASSPAGLEQFF

d_gene: .
abundance: .
j_gene: TRBJ2-7
v_gene: TRBV10-2
CDR3nt: TGCGCCAGCAGTATACAGACTTGGGACGGGGCCTACGAGCAGTACTTC
CDR3aa: CASSIQTWDGAYEQYF

d_gene: TRBD2
abundance: .
j_gene: TRBJ2-1
v_gene: TRBV27
CDR3nt: TGTGCCAGCACAATTCTGAGCGGGAGGTACAATGAGCAGTTCTTC
CDR3aa: CASTILSGRYNEQFF

d_gene: .
abundance: medium-sized
j_gene: TRBJ1-2
v_gene: TRBV30
CDR3nt: TGTGCCTGCTTCTCCAGGAACTATGGCTACACCTTC
CDR3aa: CACFSRNYGYTF

d_gene: TRBD2
abundance: .
j_gene: TRBJ2-3
v_gene: TRBV14
CDR3nt: TGTGCCAGCAGCCCCCCTCGGAGCGGGAGGGTAGATACGCAGTATTTT
CDR3aa: CASSPPRSGRVDTQYF

d_gene: .
abundance: .
j_gene: TRBJ1-2
v_gene: TRBV5-6
CDR3nt: TGTGCCAGCAGCTTGCTGTATCGCGGGAAGGGCTATGGCTACACCTTC
CDR3aa: CASSLLYRGKGYGYTF

d_gene: .
abundance: medium-sized
j_gene: TRBJ1-5
v_gene: TRBV18
CDR3nt: TGTGCCAGCGCGAAGGGGGAGGGACAGCCCCAGCATTTT
CDR3aa: CASAKGEGQPQHF

d_gene: .
abundance: .
j_gene: TRBJ2-1
v_gene: TRBV11-3
CDR3nt: TGTGCCAGCAGCTTATTCGGGAGACCCTACAATGAGCAGTTCTTC
CDR3aa: CASSLFGRPYNEQFF

d_gene: .
abundance: few
j_gene: TRBJ2-5
v_gene: TRBV18
CDR3nt: TGTGCCAGCTCACCAGAGCTTGAACTGGGAGAGACCCAGTACTTC
CDR3aa: CASSPELELGETQYF

d_gene: .
abundance: .
j_gene: TRBJ2-7
v_gene: TRBV6-1
CDR3nt: TGTGCCAGCAGTGCTCTGGGTGGACAGAACTCCTACGAGCAGTACTTC
CDR3aa: CASSALGGQNSYEQYF

d_gene: TRBD2
abundance: .
j_gene: TRBJ2-7
v_gene: TRBV6-5
CDR3nt: TGTGCCAGCGGAGGGACTAGCGGGAGTTACGAGCAGTACTTC
CDR3aa: CASGGTSGSYEQYF

d_gene: TRBD2
abundance: .
j_gene: TRBJ2-4
v_gene: TRBV27
CDR3nt: TGTGCCAGCAGTTTGACTAGCGGGAGTAGGGCGGCCAAAAACATTCAGTACTTC
CDR3aa: CASSLTSGSRAAKNIQYF

d_gene: TRBD2
abundance: .
j_gene: TRBJ2-3
v_gene: TRBV28
CDR3nt: TGTGCCAGTACCCCCCGGGCGGGAGCTACAGATACGCAGTATTTT
CDR3aa: CASTPRAGATDTQYF

d_gene: TRBD2
abundance: .
j_gene: TRBJ2-7
v_gene: TRBV10-3
CDR3nt: TGTGCCATCAGCTCAGCGGGAGGTGCCTACGAGCAGTACTTC
CDR3aa: CAISSAGGAYEQYF

d_gene: .
abundance: .
j_gene: TRBJ2-2
v_gene: TRBV28
CDR3nt: TGTGCCAGCAGTTTTGGGCCGCTGATCACCGGGGAGCTGTTTTTT
CDR3aa: CASSFGPLITGELFF

d_gene: TRBD1
abundance: .
j_gene: TRBJ2-5
v_gene: TRBV19
CDR3nt: TGTGCCAGTAGTCCACAGGGGGGAGAGACCCAGTACTTC
CDR3aa: CASSPQGGETQYF

d_gene: .
abundance: .
j_gene: TRBJ2-3
v_gene: TRBV6-5
CDR3nt: TGTGCCAGCAGTTCGTTCCAGAGCACAGATACGCAGTATTTT
CDR3aa: CASSSFQSTDTQYF

d_gene: .
abundance: .
j_gene: TRBJ2-5
v_gene: TRBV7-7
CDR3nt: TGTGCTAGCAGCTTCCTAGAGGGTTGGGAGACCCAGTACTTC
CDR3aa: CASSFLEGWETQYF

d_gene: .
abundance: .
j_gene: TRBJ2-7
v_gene: TRBV7-9
CDR3nt: TGTGCCAGCAGCTTAGAGGTCCGGAGTGGTGAGCAGTACTTC
CDR3aa: CASSLEVRSGEQYF

d_gene: .
abundance: .
j_gene: TRBJ2-1
v_gene: TRBV21-1
CDR3nt: TGTGCCAGGGGGAGGGCCTCCTACAATGAGCAGTTCTTC
CDR3aa: CARGRASYNEQFF

d_gene: .
abundance: .
j_gene: TRBJ1-3
v_gene: TRBV30
CDR3nt: TGTGCCTACACACAGGGTTCCGGAAACACCATATATTTT
CDR3aa: CAYTQGSGNTIYF

d_gene: TRBD1
abundance: .
j_gene: TRBJ1-6
v_gene: TRBV5-1
CDR3nt: TGCGCCAGCAGCTTTACTGGACAGGCAGGGGGTAATTCACCCCTCCACTTT
CDR3aa: CASSFTGQAGGNSPLHF

d_gene: TRBD2
abundance: .
j_gene: TRBJ2-1
v_gene: TRBV9
CDR3nt: TGTGCCAGCAGCGTTCTAGCGGGAGGGCCTCAGTTCTTC
CDR3aa: CASSVLAGGPQFF

d_gene: .
abundance: .
j_gene: TRBJ1-2
v_gene: TRBV6-6
CDR3nt: TGTGCCAGCAGTTACGGGGATAGCTATGGCTACACCTTC
CDR3aa: CASSYGDSYGYTF

d_gene: .
abundance: .
j_gene: TRBJ2-2
v_gene: TRBV2
CDR3nt: TGTGCCAGCAGTCCAACCGGGGAGCTGTTTTTT
CDR3aa: CASSPTGELFF

d_gene: .
abundance: .
j_gene: TRBJ1-6
v_gene: TRBV7-3
CDR3nt: TGTGCCAGCAGCTTACCAGGGTCACCCCTCCACTTT
CDR3aa: CASSLPGSPLHF

d_gene: .
abundance: .
j_gene: TRBJ1-2
v_gene: TRBV28
CDR3nt: TGTGCCAGCAGTGGAGTCTCCTTGGGACAAGCCTATGGCTACACCTTC
CDR3aa: CASSGVSLGQAYGYTF

d_gene: TRBD2
abundance: .
j_gene: TRBJ2-3
v_gene: TRBV7-9
CDR3nt: TGTGCCAGCAGCCACCGGACTAGCGGACCACGCACAGATACGCAGTATTTT
CDR3aa: CASSHRTSGPRTDTQYF

d_gene: TRBD1
abundance: .
j_gene: TRBJ2-5
v_gene: TRBV7-8
CDR3nt: TGTGCCAGCAGCTCCCAGACAGGGGCACGGGAGACCCAGTACTTC
CDR3aa: CASSSQTGARETQYF

d_gene: TRBD1
abundance: .
j_gene: TRBJ1-2
v_gene: TRBV7-9
CDR3nt: TGTGCCAGCAGCCAGCTCGGGACAGGGGGCGGCTACACCTTC
CDR3aa: CASSQLGTGGGYTF

d_gene: .
abundance: once
j_gene: TRBJ1-1
v_gene: TRBV7-3
CDR3nt: TGTGCCAGCAGCTCAGGGGTAGGGACTGAAGCTTTCTTT
CDR3aa: CASSSGVGTEAFF

d_gene: TRBD1
abundance: .
j_gene: TRBJ1-2
v_gene: TRBV18
CDR3nt: TGTGCCAGCTCCCCGGGACAGGGGGCCACTATTTATGGCTACACCTTC
CDR3aa: CASSPGQGATIYGYTF

d_gene: .
abundance: .
j_gene: TRBJ1-4
v_gene: TRBV28
CDR3nt: TGTGCCAGTACTCTGAGACGGCACAGTGCAACTAATGAAAAACTGTTTTTT
CDR3aa: CASTLRRHSATNEKLFF

d_gene: TRBD2
abundance: .
j_gene: TRBJ2-7
v_gene: TRBV14
CDR3nt: TGTGCCAGCAGCCAATCTAGCGGGAGTCAGTACGAGCAGTACTTC
CDR3aa: CASSQSSGSQYEQYF

d_gene: .
abundance: few
j_gene: TRBJ2-3
v_gene: TRBV7-9
CDR3nt: TGTGCCAGCAGCTTAAGGGGAGGCACAGATACGCAGTATTTT
CDR3aa: CASSLRGGTDTQYF

d_gene: .
abundance: .
j_gene: TRBJ1-3
v_gene: TRBV20-1
CDR3nt: TGCAGTGCCGGGCCTGGAAACACCATATATTTT
CDR3aa: CSAGPGNTIYF

d_gene: .
abundance: once
j_gene: TRBJ1-4
v_gene: TRBV2
CDR3nt: TGTGCCAGCAGGACCACAGGGAGCAATGAAAAACTGTTTTTT
CDR3aa: CASRTTGSNEKLFF

d_gene: .
abundance: once
j_gene: TRBJ2-7
v_gene: TRBV5-4
CDR3nt: TGTGCCAGCAGCTTATCAGGGGCGGCCGAGCAGTACTTC
CDR3aa: CASSLSGAAEQYF

d_gene: TRBD2
abundance: .
j_gene: TRBJ2-7
v_gene: TRBV27
CDR3nt: TGTTCACTTACACGGACTAGCGGGAACTACGAGCAGTACTTC
CDR3aa: CSLTRTSGNYEQYF

d_gene: .
abundance: once
j_gene: TRBJ2-5
v_gene: TRBV5-1
CDR3nt: TGCGCCAGCAGCTTGGCCAGGGGCCTACAAGAGACCCAGTACTTC
CDR3aa: CASSLARGLQETQYF

d_gene: .
abundance: .
j_gene: TRBJ1-2
v_gene: TRBV15
CDR3nt: TGTGCCACCAGCGCCGACAGAGCTAACTATGGCTACACCTTC
CDR3aa: CATSADRANYGYTF

d_gene: .
abundance: .
j_gene: TRBJ2-5
v_gene: TRBV25-1
CDR3nt: TGTGCCAGCAGTGTTGAGAGTAATTTCGGAGAGACCCAGTACTTC
CDR3aa: CASSVESNFGETQYF

d_gene: .
abundance: .
j_gene: TRBJ2-7
v_gene: TRBV15
CDR3nt: TGTGCCACCAGCAGAGGTGAGGATATCTACGAGCAGTACTTC
CDR3aa: CATSRGEDIYEQYF